The 22 T cell receptor beta chains in this list originate from one sample, sequenced in a study of T cell responses to AZD1222 COVID-19 vaccine. Generated by immunoSEQ multiplex PCR, the TCRdb table keeps only in-frame clones and is missing some. Of some 130,000 clones listed, under 90% are singletons. Sequencing used peripheral blood, obtained on day 0 of AZD1222 vaccination. These receptors originate from an adult in good health.

The J gene is TRBJ2-1, the V gene TRBV27; TRBD1 aligns across 8 bases. Looked up from germline, CDR1 is MNHEY and CDR2 is SMNVEV (reference sequence). Trimming took 0 bases from V and 9 from J; bases not matched to a gene: 7. This CDR3 is 15 amino acids long. This CDR3 reads CASSLSAQGVGEQFF. The CDR3 region has the DNA TGTGCCAGCAGTTTATCGGCACAGGGGGTCGGTGAGCAGTTCTTC.

The table lists this clone with a few counts. The J gene is TRBJ2-1, the V gene TRBV19, with TRBD1 matching 7 bases. With V trimmed by 5 bases and J by 5 bases, 9 bases remained unmatched. The germline V gene has CDR1 LNHDA and CDR2 SQIVND (reference sequence). The CDR3 covers 15 residues. For the CDR3, the DNA is TGTGCCAGTAGTGATCGACAGGGATGGGACAATGAGCAGTTCTTC. It is translated as CASSDRQGWDNEQFF.

The DNA of the CDR3 is TGTGCCAGCAGTTCCTCACGACCTAGCGGGGCGCATTGGGATACGCAGTATTTT. The encoded protein is CASSSSRPSGAHWDTQYF. The chain joins TRBV6-2 or TRBV6-3 to TRBJ2-3, with TRBD2 matching over 9 bases. The length of the CDR3 is 18 residues. The V and J ends lost 4 bases and 6 bases, in that order; junction bases with no gene match: 17. The germline V gene encodes CDR1 MNHEY and CDR2 SVGEGT.

The V call is TRBV7-2, the J call TRBJ1-6, with D uncertain. Germline V lookup: CDR1 SGHTA, CDR2 FQGNSA. Trimming stripped 2 bases from V and 9 bases from J, with 5 bases between. The CDR3 extends over 12 amino acids. The CDR3: CASSLLGSPLHF. The DNA of the CDR3 is TGTGCCAGCAGCTTACTAGGTTCACCCCTCCACTTT.

The rearrangement joins TRBV3-1 (or the pseudogene TRBV3-2) to TRBJ2-1, with D unresolved. CDR1 is LGHDT, CDR2 YNNKEL, per germline (reference sequence). The CDR3 contains 15 residues. Trimming shortened V by 1 base and J by 0 bases, and 7 bases separated the two germline ends. CDR3 bases: TGTGCCAGCAGCCAAGGTGTTCCCTCCTACAATGAGCAGTTCTTC. As protein: CASSQGVPSYNEQFF.

This chain connects TRBV6-5 to TRBJ2-3; D might be TRBD1 or TRBD2, each matching 5 bases. The V end was cut by 0 bases, the J end by 4 bases, with 5 bases between. This CDR3 comprises 13 residues. In germline, CDR1 is MNHEY, CDR2 SVGAGI. The CDR3 nucleotides are TGTGCCAGCAGTTACTCGGGGGCAGATACGCAGTATTTT. It is translated as CASSYSGADTQYF.

The chain employs TRBV20-1 and TRBJ2-4, with TRBD2 matching 8 bases. This CDR3 spans 11 amino acids. V dropped 5 bases and J dropped 13; count of bases not matched to a gene: 7. The germline V gene encodes CDR1 DFQATT and CDR2 SNEGSKA (reference sequence). CDR3: CSAGGTRTQYF. For the CDR3, the DNA is TGCAGTGCTGGGGGGACTAGAACACAGTACTTC.

This clone was observed a few times. The genes are TRBV2 and TRBJ1-2; 11 nucleotides line up with TRBD1. The V segment lost 4 bases and the J segment 6 bases; nucleotides outside the gene matches: 7. Germline V gene lookup returns CDR1 SNHLY and CDR2 FYNNEI. The CDR3 is 15 amino acids. The CDR3 loop reads CASSARTGGADGYTF. As DNA, the CDR3 is TGTGCCAGCAGTGCGCGGACAGGGGGCGCGGATGGCTACACCTTC.

V and J are TRBV27 and TRBJ2-2; TRBD1 matches 8 bases. CDR3 size: 13 residues. Per germline, CDR1 MNHEY and CDR2 SMNVEV (reference sequence). Germline trimming cut 4 bases from V and 7 bases from J; bases unmatched to any gene: 2. The CDR3 loop reads CASSSQGVGELFF. The CDR3 bases are TGTGCCAGCAGTTCACAGGGGGTCGGGGAGCTGTTTTTT.

The chain has TRBV4-3 and TRBJ1-1; D gene unclear. This CDR3 is built from 16 residues. From germline, CDR1 is LGHNA and CDR2 YSLEER. V was clipped by 4 bases and J by 0 bases, with 15 bases between them. CDR3 sequence: CASSPREGGLNTEAFF. The CDR3 DNA follows: TGCGCCAGCAGCCCCCGGGAGGGAGGGTTGAACACTGAAGCTTTCTTT.

The chain employs TRBV28 and TRBJ2-6; D remains ambiguous. V dropped 6 bases and J dropped 0 bases, with 9 bases sitting between them. The germline V gene has CDR1 MDHEN and CDR2 SYDVKM. CDR3 length: 15 amino acids. Written as DNA, the CDR3 is TGTGCCAGCAGCTATAGCCTCTCTGGGGCCAACGTCCTGACTTTC. Its protein is CASSYSLSGANVLTF.

V is TRBV5-6 and J is TRBJ2-7; D is uncertain. V lost 2 bases to trimming and J lost 5 bases, with 14 bases between them. The germline V gene has CDR1 SGHDT and CDR2 YYEEEE. The CDR3 consists of 14 residues. The CDR3 sequence: CASSFQLGFDEQYF. CDR3 coding DNA: TGTGCCAGCAGCTTCCAATTGGGCTTTGACGAGCAGTACTTC.

The rearrangement links TRBV12-3 or TRBV12-4 to TRBJ2-7; D not certain. V lost 6 bases and J lost 5, with 11 bases in between. The CDR3 loop spans 12 amino acids. In nucleotides, the CDR3 is TGTGCCAGCAGCTACATCCTCCACGAGCAGTACTTC. It is translated as CASSYILHEQYF.

This clone was seen only once. The rearrangement links TRBV12-3 or TRBV12-4 to TRBJ2-7, with TRBD2 identical over 9 bases. The trim removed 6 bases at V and 3 bases at J, leaving 3 bases unmatched. The CDR3 length is 13 residues. The CDR3, as DNA: TGTGCCAGCAGCCAGACTAGCGGCTACGAGCAGTACTTC. Translated, it gives CASSQTSGYEQYF.

J is TRBJ1-3 and V is TRBV24-1; no definite D call. The CDR3 has 12 residues. Looked up from germline, CDR1 is KGHDR and CDR2 is SFDVKD. V lost 1 base to trimming and J lost 4 bases, with 1 base between them. In nucleotides, the CDR3 is TGTGCCACCAGTGATTTCGGAAACACCATATATTTT. Its translation is CATSDFGNTIYF.

CDR3 sequence reads: CASSRPLGPGTGELFF. CDR3 DNA sequence: TGTGCCAGCAGTCGTCCCTTGGGGCCGGGCACCGGGGAGCTGTTTTTT. The V call is TRBV6-2 or TRBV6-3, the J call TRBJ2-2; D is possibly TRBD1 (5 bases). CDR1 MNHEY and CDR2 SVGEGT come from the germline V gene. V gave up 5 bases and J gave up 4 bases, with 17 bases separating them. This CDR3 has 16 amino acids.

This chain joins TRBV11-1 and TRBJ1-6, with 7 bases identical to TRBD1. CDR1 is SGHAT and CDR2 is FQDESV in the germline V gene (reference sequence). The CDR3 is 15 amino acids. With 4 bases clipped from V and 2 bases from J, the junction kept 2 bases outside the gene matches. CDR3 in DNA: TGTGCCAGCAGCTGGGGACAGACCTATAATTCACCCCTCCACTTT. Protein sequence: CASSWGQTYNSPLHF.

The rearrangement links TRBV5-1 to TRBJ2-5; 10 bases match TRBD1. The ends lost 3 bases at V and 3 bases at J; junction bases unmatched: 5. Germline V CDR1 and CDR2: SGHRS, YFSETQ. This CDR3 is 15 amino acids long. CDR3 protein: CASSSTGTGEETQYF. The CDR3 DNA is TGCGCCAGCAGCTCTACCGGGACAGGGGAAGAGACCCAGTACTTC.

V usage is TRBV7-2 and J usage is TRBJ2-2; perhaps TRBD1 as D (6 bases). V dropped 2 bases and J dropped 4 bases, with 14 bases sitting between them. The CDR3 spans 16 residues. Germline values: CDR1 SGHTA, CDR2 FQGNSA. CDR3 in amino acids: CASSLKWGRGTGELFF. The CDR3 DNA reads as TGTGCCAGCAGCTTAAAATGGGGGCGCGGCACCGGGGAGCTGTTTTTT.

This chain links TRBV7-3 with TRBJ1-4, with D perhaps TRBD1 (6 bases). The V and J ends lost 5 bases and 8 bases respectively, with 12 bases between them. The germline V gene encodes CDR1 SGHTA and CDR2 FQGTGA. The CDR3 spans 13 residues. The CDR3 region has the DNA TGTGCCAGCAGCGGGGGGCCAGAGGAAAAACTGTTTTTT. It translates to CASSGGPEEKLFF.

The count of this clone is one. The chain uses TRBV5-1 and TRBJ2-3; D gene ambiguous. Germline CDR1 reads SGHRS; CDR2 reads YFSETQ. The CDR3 spans 15 residues. Trimming pared 3 bases from V and 0 bases from J, leaving 11 bases between. CDR3 protein: CASSYSDGSTDTQYF. In DNA, the CDR3 is TGCGCCAGCAGCTATTCGGATGGTAGCACAGATACGCAGTATTTT.

The chain carries TRBV4-3 and TRBJ2-7; 8 nucleotides line up with TRBD1. In germline, CDR1 is LGHNA, CDR2 YSLEER. With V trimmed by 0 bases and J by 5 bases, 6 bases remained unmatched. This CDR3 has 15 amino acids. The chain's CDR3 is CASSQEGTGGDEQYF. CDR3 coding DNA: TGCGCCAGCAGCCAAGAGGGGACAGGTGGCGACGAGCAGTACTTC.